The rows below give T cell receptor beta chains drawn from one sample of a study of technical replicates of blood from several donors. Measured with immunoSEQ multiplex PCR; TCRdb has only the in-frame clones, and not every one. The data show over 70,000 clones, just under 95% seen once. Sequencing was performed on T cells isolated from PBMCs. Receptors originate from a human donor in good health. The CDR3 runs from the conserved cysteine through the conserved F or W. Each record gives: D gene, J gene, clone size, V gene, CDR3 protein, CDR3 DNA. The D gene is left open where the match is weak. Rows give clone size only sometimes, using once, few, many, or a class for an expanded clone.

D gene: NA; J gene: TRBJ1-4; clone size: NA; V gene: TRBV6-5; CDR3 protein: CASSYHYRASNEKLFF; CDR3 DNA: TGTGCCAGCAGTTACCACTACAGGGCCTCTAATGAAAAACTGTTTTTT
D gene: NA; J gene: TRBJ2-5; clone size: NA; V gene: TRBV4-2; CDR3 protein: CASSQGTEKETQYF; CDR3 DNA: TGTGCCAGCAGCCAAGGGACAGAGAAAGAGACCCAGTACTTC
D gene: TRBD1; J gene: TRBJ2-7; clone size: NA; V gene: TRBV7-9; CDR3 protein: CASSRGQGLHEQYF; CDR3 DNA: TGTGCCAGCAGCCGAGGACAGGGGCTCCACGAGCAGTACTTC
D gene: TRBD2; J gene: TRBJ2-1; clone size: NA; V gene: TRBV10-3; CDR3 protein: CAISESRGRADSEQFF; CDR3 DNA: TGTGCCATCAGTGAGTCTCGCGGGAGGGCCGACAGTGAGCAGTTCTTC
D gene: TRBD1; J gene: TRBJ2-6; clone size: NA; V gene: TRBV5-6; CDR3 protein: CASSFQGAVGANVLTF; CDR3 DNA: TGTGCCAGCAGCTTCCAGGGGGCGGTAGGGGCCAACGTCCTGACTTTC
D gene: NA; J gene: TRBJ2-1; clone size: NA; V gene: TRBV19; CDR3 protein: CASSVLVTGSYNEQFF; CDR3 DNA: TGTGCCAGTAGTGTCCTAGTCACCGGCTCCTACAATGAGCAGTTCTTC
D gene: TRBD2; J gene: TRBJ2-6; clone size: NA; V gene: TRBV19; CDR3 protein: CASSGTSGKTFTGANVLTF; CDR3 DNA: TGTGCCAGTAGTGGGACTAGCGGGAAGACTTTTACTGGGGCCAACGTCCTGACTTTC
D gene: NA; J gene: TRBJ2-7; clone size: NA; V gene: TRBV7-8; CDR3 protein: CASSQRAGTGYEQYF; CDR3 DNA: TGTGCCAGCAGCCAGAGGGCGGGAACCGGCTACGAGCAGTACTTC
D gene: TRBD2; J gene: TRBJ2-2; clone size: NA; V gene: TRBV19; CDR3 protein: CASSIPLAGGTGELFF; CDR3 DNA: TGTGCCAGTAGTATTCCACTAGCGGGAGGCACCGGGGAGCTGTTTTTT
D gene: TRBD2; J gene: TRBJ2-7; clone size: NA; V gene: TRBV25-1; CDR3 protein: CASSDPSSGSFNEQYF; CDR3 DNA: TGTGCCAGCAGTGATCCCTCTAGCGGGAGCTTCAACGAGCAGTACTTC
D gene: TRBD1; J gene: TRBJ1-4; clone size: once; V gene: TRBV2; CDR3 protein: CASSGRQGREKLFF; CDR3 DNA: TGTGCCAGCAGTGGAAGACAGGGTAGGGAAAAACTGTTTTTT
D gene: NA; J gene: TRBJ1-3; clone size: NA; V gene: TRBV9; CDR3 protein: CASSSGSGNTIYF; CDR3 DNA: TGTGCCAGCAGCTCGGGCTCTGGAAACACCATATATTTT
D gene: NA; J gene: TRBJ2-3; clone size: NA; V gene: TRBV6-6; CDR3 protein: CASSTGPIGGTDTQYF; CDR3 DNA: TGTGCCAGCAGTACAGGGCCAATCGGAGGCACAGATACGCAGTATTTT
D gene: TRBD1; J gene: TRBJ1-2; clone size: once; V gene: TRBV7-9; CDR3 protein: CASSLGTGSYGYTF; CDR3 DNA: TGTGCCAGCAGCTTGGGGACAGGGTCCTATGGCTACACCTTC
D gene: TRBD2; J gene: TRBJ2-2; clone size: NA; V gene: TRBV2; CDR3 protein: CARGGSQNTGELFF; CDR3 DNA: TGTGCCAGGGGGGGGTCCCAGAACACCGGGGAGCTGTTTTTT
D gene: NA; J gene: TRBJ2-7; clone size: NA; V gene: TRBV4-2; CDR3 protein: CASSQREPPYEQYF; CDR3 DNA: TGTGCCAGCAGCCAACGGGAGCCTCCCTACGAGCAGTACTTC
D gene: NA; J gene: TRBJ1-1; clone size: NA; V gene: TRBV7-9; CDR3 protein: CASSFTEHTEAFF; CDR3 DNA: TGTGCCAGCAGCTTTACAGAACACACTGAAGCTTTCTTT
D gene: TRBD2; J gene: TRBJ2-5; clone size: NA; V gene: TRBV9; CDR3 protein: CASSGEVGGEETQYF; CDR3 DNA: TGTGCCAGCAGCGGCGAAGTGGGGGGGGAAGAGACCCAGTACTTC
D gene: NA; J gene: TRBJ1-2; clone size: NA; V gene: TRBV7-9; CDR3 protein: CASTQGGRYGYTF; CDR3 DNA: TGTGCCAGCACCCAAGGGGGACGGTATGGCTACACCTTC
D gene: TRBD2; J gene: TRBJ2-7; clone size: NA; V gene: TRBV5-1; CDR3 protein: CASSFRAVSGIVDEQYF; CDR3 DNA: TGCGCCAGCAGCTTCCGAGCAGTAAGCGGGATAGTCGACGAGCAGTACTTC
D gene: TRBD1; J gene: TRBJ1-1; clone size: NA; V gene: TRBV12-5; CDR3 protein: CASGFTGQGGNTEAFF; CDR3 DNA: TGTGCTAGTGGTTTCACAGGACAGGGGGGGAACACTGAAGCTTTCTTT
D gene: NA; J gene: TRBJ1-4; clone size: NA; V gene: TRBV9; CDR3 protein: CASSPGAGGGGEKLFF; CDR3 DNA: TGTGCCAGCAGCCCCGGGGCGGGCGGGGGGGGAGAAAAACTGTTTTTT
D gene: NA; J gene: TRBJ2-7; clone size: NA; V gene: TRBV21-1; CDR3 protein: CASSKGDWAGAKNEQYF; CDR3 DNA: TGTGCCAGCAGCAAGGGGGATTGGGCGGGAGCAAAGAACGAGCAGTACTTC
D gene: NA; J gene: TRBJ2-7; clone size: NA; V gene: TRBV5-1; CDR3 protein: CASSLTGYEQYF; CDR3 DNA: TGCGCCAGCAGCTTGACAGGGTACGAGCAGTACTTC
D gene: TRBD1; J gene: TRBJ1-3; clone size: NA; V gene: TRBV27; CDR3 protein: CASGLQPLGTGPGNTIYF; CDR3 DNA: TGTGCCAGCGGCCTCCAACCCCTTGGGACAGGGCCTGGAAACACCATATATTTT
D gene: NA; J gene: TRBJ2-6; clone size: NA; V gene: TRBV19; CDR3 protein: CASTRPQGTGANVLTF; CDR3 DNA: TGTGCCAGTACCCGACCTCAGGGGACAGGGGCCAACGTCCTGACTTTC
D gene: TRBD1; J gene: TRBJ2-2; clone size: NA; V gene: TRBV6-6; CDR3 protein: CASGGQGRTGELFF; CDR3 DNA: TGTGCCAGCGGGGGACAGGGGAGGACCGGGGAGCTGTTTTTT
D gene: NA; J gene: TRBJ2-5; clone size: NA; V gene: TRBV7-9; CDR3 protein: CASSPSPRGETQYF; CDR3 DNA: TGTGCCAGCAGCCCCTCTCCCCGGGGAGAGACCCAGTACTTC
D gene: NA; J gene: TRBJ1-2; clone size: NA; V gene: TRBV20-1; CDR3 protein: CSATRPYGYTF; CDR3 DNA: TGCAGTGCTACCCGTCCCTATGGCTACACCTTC
D gene: TRBD1; J gene: TRBJ1-5; clone size: few; V gene: TRBV2; CDR3 protein: CASSGDSSLKPQHF; CDR3 DNA: TGTGCCAGCAGCGGGGACAGTTCATTGAAACCCCAGCATTTT
D gene: NA; J gene: TRBJ2-7; clone size: NA; V gene: TRBV18; CDR3 protein: CASSKQGGIEQYF; CDR3 DNA: TGTGCCAGCTCGAAACAGGGTGGCATCGAGCAGTACTTC
D gene: NA; J gene: TRBJ2-7; clone size: once; V gene: TRBV9; CDR3 protein: CASSPADPGRGEQYF; CDR3 DNA: TGTGCCAGCAGCCCAGCCGACCCGGGCCGGGGGGAGCAGTACTTC
D gene: TRBD2; J gene: TRBJ2-7; clone size: NA; V gene: TRBV9; CDR3 protein: CASSAPAGTSGGTYEQYF; CDR3 DNA: TGTGCCAGCAGCGCCCCCGCCGGGACTAGCGGGGGCACCTACGAGCAGTACTTC